This T cell receptor (beta chain) was sequenced during a study of T cells in women clearing cervical HPV infection. At the level of the study: Cases: HPV16-related CIN3 or worse on histology, 2 invasive cancers. Cases' blood sampling followed lesion detection by median roughly 150 days (90 to 200). Whole-study results and caveats: CIN3+ cases had significantly higher TCR richness than controls; evenness did not differ.

HPV was found by MY09/MY11 PCR and dot-blot genotyping. On this clone: What it binds is unknown. The read falls 3 residues short of the CDR3 end, and the missing part is taken from the germline J gene.

The data were produced by immunoSEQ multiplex PCR, yet TCRdb's version contains in-frame clones alone and is incomplete. The repertoire table contains tens of thousands of clones. The V gene's germline CDR1 is SGHRS and CDR2 YFSETQ. Trimming took 6 bases from V and 0 from J, leaving 15 bases between them. The CDR3 has 15 residues. The rearrangement links TRBV5-1 to TRBJ1-2; possible D gene TRBD1, 6 bases. Input material: blood buffy coat. The receptor comes from a woman aged 18-70 years with a cervical HPV16 infection that either progressed to CIN3+ or cleared (not recorded which). The CDR3 bases that were read are TGCGCCAGCACCCCAGCGGACAGTCCTAACTATGGC. Its translation is CASTPADSPNYG. The whole CDR3 is CASTPADSPNYGYTF.